These 18 T cell receptor beta chains were all obtained from the same sample, sequenced in a study of control samples from healthy donors and cancer patients. Assay: immunoSEQ multiplex PCR; the TCRdb copy retains only in-frame clones and omits some. Of about 130,000 clones listed, about 93% are singletons. Material: PBMCs. The receptor source for this set is a man between 60 and 75 years old with colorectal cancer.

CDR3 in amino acids: CASSKPQDRGQNEQFF. CDR3 coding DNA: TGTGCCAGCAGCAAACCCCAGGACAGGGGTCAAAATGAGCAGTTCTTC. The rearrangement links TRBV21-1 to TRBJ2-1; the table's D call, TRBD1, was not checked against the DNA. TRBV21-1 constitutes a pseudogene. The CDR3 length is 16 residues.

This clone was detected only once. The chain joins TRBV27 to TRBJ2-1; D might be TRBD1 (5 bases). The germline gives CDR1 MNHEY, CDR2 SMNVEV (reference sequence). This CDR3 is 12 amino acids long. Trimming removed 3 bases at V and 11 bases at J, with 11 bases between. The CDR3 spells CASSLSGYQQFF. The CDR3 DNA reads as TGTGCCAGCAGTTTGTCAGGGTACCAGCAGTTCTTC.

This clone was recorded only once. The genes are TRBV10-2 and TRBJ1-1, with no clear D. The length of the CDR3 is 11 residues. CDR1 WSHSY and CDR2 SAAADI come from the germline V gene. V lost 3 bases to trimming and J lost 6 bases, with 5 bases between them. CDR3 in amino acids: CASSEVAEAFF. The CDR3 DNA reads as TGCGCCAGCAGTGAAGTAGCTGAAGCTTTCTTT.

CDR3 amino acids: CASSPAGLSSYEQYF. The CDR3 DNA reads TGTGCCAGCTCACCTGCGGGATTGTCCTCCTACGAGCAGTACTTC. The rearrangement links TRBV18 to TRBJ2-7, with D possibly matching TRBD2 (6 bases). The CDR3 loop spans 15 amino acids. V shed 3 bases and J shed 0 bases, with 12 bases lying between them. Germline values: CDR1 KGHSH, CDR2 LQKENI.

The chain links TRBV7-9 to TRBJ1-5; D is undetermined. This CDR3 is 13 amino acids long. The ends were cut back, 5 bases at V and 9 bases at J, with 14 bases in the middle. The germline gives CDR1 SEHNR, CDR2 FQNEAQ (reference sequence). CDR3 nucleotide sequence: TGTGCCAGCAGCGCCGCGGGTCCGGGGCCCCAGCATTTT. Translating it yields CASSAAGPGPQHF.

The rearrangement links TRBV3-1 (or the pseudogene TRBV3-2) to TRBJ1-1, with D tentatively TRBD1 (6 bases). V shed 1 base and J shed 1 base, with 10 bases lying between them. The CDR3 is 15 amino acids. Germline assignment: CDR1 LGHDT and CDR2 YNNKEL (reference sequence). The CDR3 DNA reads TGTGCCAGCAGCCAAGGAGGGGGGAGGAACACTGAAGCTTTCTTT. Translated, it gives CASSQGGGRNTEAFF.

The chain links TRBV11-3 to TRBJ2-1; 13 bases align to TRBD2. CDR3 length: 15 residues. Germline CDR1 reads SGHNT; CDR2 reads YENEEA. J gave up 5 bases and V 3 bases, and 1 base lay outside the gene matches. In DNA, the CDR3 is TGTGCCAGCAGCTTCGGGACTAGCGGGGACAATGAGCAGTTCTTC. Its protein is CASSFGTSGDNEQFF.

This sequence joins TRBV3-1 (or the pseudogene TRBV3-2) and TRBJ2-3; D remains unclear. The CDR3 covers 11 residues. With 2 bases removed from V and 7 bases from J, the gap between germline ends came to 4 bases. Germline V gives CDR1 LGHDT, CDR2 YNNKEL (reference sequence). The CDR3 DNA reads as TGTGCCAGCAGCCAATCAAATACGCAGTATTTT. Protein: CASSQSNTQYF.

This chain links TRBV5-1 with TRBJ1-3, with 9 bases aligning to TRBD1. CDR3 length equals 16 residues. Germline-derived CDR1 and CDR2 are SGHRS and YFSETQ. The junction had 3 bases not matched to a gene; V was cut back by 2 bases and J by 0 bases. The CDR3 nucleotides are TGCGCCAGCAGCTTAAGGGACAGGGCCTCTGGAAACACCATATATTTT. It is translated as CASSLRDRASGNTIYF.

The V and J genes are TRBV6-4 and TRBJ2-1; 7 nucleotides line up with TRBD2. CDR1 is MRHNA, CDR2 SNTAGT, per germline. CDR3 length: 15 residues. Trimming cost V 6 bases and J 0 bases; bases outside gene matches: 5. The CDR3 loop is CASSPRGSSYNEQFF. The CDR3 region has the DNA TGTGCCAGCAGCCCGCGGGGGAGCTCCTACAATGAGCAGTTCTTC.

The chain uses TRBV7-2 and TRBJ1-6, with a weak D call TRBD1 (5 bases). The V end was cut by 5 bases, the J end by 7 bases, with 15 bases between. Germline V CDR1 and CDR2: SGHTA, FQGNSA. The CDR3 contains 15 residues. The CDR3 region is CASSPGRPENSPLHF. For the CDR3, the DNA is TGTGCCAGCAGCCCAGGGAGGCCGGAGAATTCACCCCTCCACTTT.

This rearrangement joins TRBV7-4 to TRBJ2-7, with 11 bases fitting TRBD2. Germline CDR1 reads SGHVT; CDR2 reads SQSDAQ. The CDR3 runs 16 residues. The J segment lost 0 bases and the V segment lost 5 bases, leaving 6 bases of the junction unmatched. CDR3 nucleotides: TGTGCCAGCAGCGACCGTAGCGGGGGGGTCTCCTACGAGCAGTACTTC. It codes for CASSDRSGGVSYEQYF.

This chain joins TRBV7-8 and TRBJ2-3, with D unresolved. This CDR3 contains 15 residues. Germline V lookup: CDR1 SGHVS, CDR2 FQNEAQ. The germline V and J ends were trimmed by 2 bases and 6 bases, with 15 bases remaining between them. The CDR3 sequence: CASSLTGGLLDTQYF. In nucleotides, the CDR3 is TGTGCCAGCAGCTTAACTGGCGGCCTCCTTGATACGCAGTATTTT.

This chain's CDR3 is CASSPRTGEINYGYTF. The CDR3 DNA follows: TGTGCCAGCTCACCAAGGACGGGGGAAATAAACTATGGCTACACCTTC. This sequence joins TRBV18 and TRBJ1-2; D might be TRBD1 (5 bases). Trimming removed 2 bases from V and 2 bases from J, with 15 bases in between. The CDR3 runs to 16 residues. Germline values: CDR1 KGHSH, CDR2 LQKENI.

This chain joins TRBV7-8 and TRBJ2-2; D possibly matches TRBD1 or TRBD2 (5 bases each). Germline V lookup: CDR1 SGHVS, CDR2 FQNEAQ. The CDR3 sequence is 14 residues long. V shed 7 bases and J shed 1 base, with 10 bases lying between them. The CDR3 here is CASTGSRNTGELFF. Here the CDR3 DNA reads TGTGCCAGCACAGGGAGTCGGAACACCGGGGAGCTGTTTTTT.

This chain uses TRBV6-4 with TRBJ1-1, with D hard to call. The V end lost 4 bases, the J end lost 0 bases, and 6 bases lay between the germline ends. Germline V CDR1 and CDR2: MRHNA, SNTAGT. The CDR3 has 13 residues. In nucleotides, the CDR3 is TGTGCCAGCAGTGCACAGCTGAACACTGAAGCTTTCTTT. Amino acid sequence: CASSAQLNTEAFF.

The chain links TRBV29-1 to TRBJ1-1; D perhaps matches TRBD1 (6 bases). Between the trimmed V and J ends, which lost 2 bases and 4 bases, there was a span of 17 bases. There are 15 residues in the CDR3. CDR1 and CDR2 (germline): SQVTM, ANQGSEA. CDR3: CSVEMRGRRSTEAFF. The CDR3 bases are TGCAGCGTTGAAATGCGGGGGCGGAGGAGCACTGAAGCTTTCTTT. The full variable domain, its missing parts supplied by reference TRBV29-1 and TRBJ1-1, is SAVISQKPSRDICQRGTSLTIQCQVDSQVTMMFWYRQQPGQSLTLIATANQGSEATYESGFVIDKFPISRPNLTFSTLTVSNMSPEDSSIYLCSVEMRGRRSTEAFFGQGTRLTVV.

The chain combines TRBV5-1 with TRBJ1-2; D is possibly TRBD1 (5 bases). This CDR3 contains 13 residues. CDR1 and CDR2 (germline): SGHRS, YFSETQ. The ends were cut back, 0 bases at V and 6 bases at J, with 9 bases in the middle. CDR3 nucleotide sequence: TGCGCCAGCAGCTTGGCCGAGGGGCATGGCTACACCTTC. Amino acids: CASSLAEGHGYTF.